Listed below are T cell receptor beta chains from one sample, sequenced in a study of blood T cell repertoires in COVID-19. Some clones are missing from TCRdb's copy, which holds only in-frame ones; the method was immunoSEQ multiplex PCR. This table has roughly 55,000 clones, about 86% appearing once. The sample taken for sequencing was peripheral blood. These receptors were collected from a man between 65 and 85 years old with active COVID-19. Each CDR3 is given with its conserved first and last residue. The D gene is left open where the match is weak. Rows give clone size only sometimes, using once, few, many, or a class for an expanded clone.

j_call: TRBJ1-2
v_call: TRBV6-5
d_call: .
clone_size: .
cdr3_nt: TGTGCCAGCAGTTATGGAGGGATTAACTATGGCTACACCTTC
cdr3_aa: CASSYGGINYGYTF

j_call: TRBJ1-2
v_call: TRBV4-3
d_call: .
clone_size: .
cdr3_nt: TGCGCCAGCAGCCCAGGGTTGGTAGGGAGGCATACGGGTGGCTACACCTTC
cdr3_aa: CASSPGLVGRHTGGYTF

j_call: TRBJ2-5
v_call: TRBV5-1
d_call: TRBD2
clone_size: .
cdr3_nt: TGCGCCAGCAGCCGGACTAGCGGGGACCAAGAGACCCAGTACTTC
cdr3_aa: CASSRTSGDQETQYF

j_call: TRBJ2-2
v_call: TRBV19
d_call: TRBD2
clone_size: .
cdr3_nt: TGTGCCAGTAGTATAGGGACTAGCGGGGTCCGGGAGCTGTTTTTT
cdr3_aa: CASSIGTSGVRELFF

j_call: TRBJ1-1
v_call: TRBV10-2
d_call: .
clone_size: .
cdr3_nt: TGCGCCAGCAGTGACCCAGACAGAGTGGCTTTCTTT
cdr3_aa: CASSDPDRVAFF

j_call: TRBJ1-3
v_call: TRBV7-6
d_call: .
clone_size: once
cdr3_nt: TGTGCCAGCAGCAGGGGGGGCTCTGGAAACACCATATATTTT
cdr3_aa: CASSRGGSGNTIYF

j_call: TRBJ1-5
v_call: TRBV6-4
d_call: TRBD1
clone_size: .
cdr3_nt: TGTGCCAGCAGTGATCACCCGGGGACAGTGAGGCAGCCCCAGCATTTT
cdr3_aa: CASSDHPGTVRQPQHF

j_call: TRBJ1-1
v_call: TRBV5-4
d_call: TRBD1
clone_size: few
cdr3_nt: TGTGCCAGCAGCCCCGGGGACAGGGGAAACACTGAAGCTTTCTTT
cdr3_aa: CASSPGDRGNTEAFF

j_call: TRBJ2-3
v_call: TRBV9
d_call: TRBD1
clone_size: .
cdr3_nt: TGTGCCAGCAGCGTAGGGGACAGAACAGATACGCAGTATTTT
cdr3_aa: CASSVGDRTDTQYF

j_call: TRBJ2-6
v_call: TRBV2
d_call: TRBD1
clone_size: .
cdr3_nt: TGTGCCAGCAGTCGGACAGGATCAAGCTCTGGGGCCAACGTCCTGACTTTC
cdr3_aa: CASSRTGSSSGANVLTF

j_call: TRBJ1-1
v_call: TRBV5-1
d_call: .
clone_size: .
cdr3_nt: TGCGCCAGCAGCTTGGTCCCAGGGGTGAACACTGAAGCTTTCTTT
cdr3_aa: CASSLVPGVNTEAFF

j_call: TRBJ2-3
v_call: TRBV5-1
d_call: TRBD1
clone_size: once
cdr3_nt: TGCGCCAGCAGCTTGGTAGGGACAGGCCTAAGCACAGATACGCAGTATTTT
cdr3_aa: CASSLVGTGLSTDTQYF

j_call: TRBJ2-2
v_call: TRBV12-3/TRBV12-4
d_call: .
clone_size: .
cdr3_nt: TGTGCCAGCAGGGTCCAGGTAGCCGGGGAGCTGTTTTTT
cdr3_aa: CASRVQVAGELFF

j_call: TRBJ1-5
v_call: TRBV15
d_call: TRBD1
clone_size: .
cdr3_nt: TGTGCCACCAGCGGCCGCCAGGGACAGGGGAATCAGCCCCAGCATTTT
cdr3_aa: CATSGRQGQGNQPQHF

j_call: TRBJ2-1
v_call: TRBV6-6
d_call: TRBD2
clone_size: .
cdr3_nt: TGTGCCAGCAGTCCATGGACTAGCGGGGGGGCCAATGAGCAGTTCTTC
cdr3_aa: CASSPWTSGGANEQFF

j_call: TRBJ1-2
v_call: TRBV5-5
d_call: TRBD1
clone_size: .
cdr3_nt: TGTGCCAGCAGCCCGGGACAGGGGTATGGCTACACCTTC
cdr3_aa: CASSPGQGYGYTF

j_call: TRBJ2-1
v_call: TRBV4-3
d_call: .
clone_size: .
cdr3_nt: TGCGCCAGCAGCCCCAGGGGGAGCGGGGGCTCCTACAATGAGCAGTTCTTC
cdr3_aa: CASSPRGSGGSYNEQFF

j_call: TRBJ2-7
v_call: TRBV6-2/TRBV6-3
d_call: TRBD2
clone_size: .
cdr3_nt: TGTGCCAGCAGCGTAGCGGGGTATACCTACGAGCAGTACTTC
cdr3_aa: CASSVAGYTYEQYF

j_call: TRBJ1-1
v_call: TRBV6-5
d_call: .
clone_size: .
cdr3_nt: TGTGCCAGCAGTTACCTGACAGCGAACACTGAAGCTTTCTTT
cdr3_aa: CASSYLTANTEAFF

j_call: TRBJ2-6
v_call: TRBV5-1
d_call: TRBD1
clone_size: once
cdr3_nt: TGCGCCAGCAGCTTGGCGTTTCGAGAGGCCCAGGGGGCAGGCGGGGCCAACGTCCTGACTTTC
cdr3_aa: CASSLAFREAQGAGGANVLTF

j_call: TRBJ1-2
v_call: TRBV7-2
d_call: TRBD1
clone_size: .
cdr3_nt: TGTGCCAGCAGCCCCCGTCTGGGACAGGGGGGCGGCTACACCTTC
cdr3_aa: CASSPRLGQGGGYTF

j_call: TRBJ1-5
v_call: TRBV9
d_call: TRBD1
clone_size: .
cdr3_nt: TGTGCCAGCAGCGCAGGGGACAGTCGGCCCCAGCATTTT
cdr3_aa: CASSAGDSRPQHF

j_call: TRBJ1-1
v_call: TRBV18
d_call: .
clone_size: once
cdr3_nt: TGTGCCAGCTCCGCAGGGTGGGAAGCTTTCTTT
cdr3_aa: CASSAGWEAFF

j_call: TRBJ1-2
v_call: TRBV11-2
d_call: TRBD1
clone_size: .
cdr3_nt: TGTGCCAGCAGCTTAGATCCCGCAGGGGGTGACAACTATGGCTACACCTTC
cdr3_aa: CASSLDPAGGDNYGYTF

j_call: TRBJ1-2
v_call: TRBV24-1
d_call: TRBD1
clone_size: .
cdr3_nt: TGTGCCACCAGTGATCCCGGACAGGAGGGGCATGGCTACACCTTC
cdr3_aa: CATSDPGQEGHGYTF

j_call: TRBJ1-4
v_call: TRBV9
d_call: TRBD1
clone_size: .
cdr3_nt: TGTGCCAGCAGCGCCTCCGGGACAGGGATTGAAAAACTGTTTTTT
cdr3_aa: CASSASGTGIEKLFF

j_call: TRBJ2-7
v_call: TRBV5-4
d_call: TRBD2
clone_size: .
cdr3_nt: TGTGCCAGCAGCTCAAAGACTAGCGGGGGATCTGCCTACGAGCAGTACTTC
cdr3_aa: CASSSKTSGGSAYEQYF

j_call: TRBJ2-7
v_call: TRBV11-1
d_call: TRBD1
clone_size: .
cdr3_nt: TGTGCCAGCAGCTTCGCGGACAGGTTCTACGAGCAGTACTTC
cdr3_aa: CASSFADRFYEQYF

j_call: TRBJ2-5
v_call: TRBV5-4
d_call: TRBD1
clone_size: once
cdr3_nt: TGTGCCAGCAGCCCCACAGGGGGCCAGCAAGAGACCCAGTACTTC
cdr3_aa: CASSPTGGQQETQYF

j_call: TRBJ2-3
v_call: TRBV7-2
d_call: TRBD1
clone_size: once
cdr3_nt: TGTGCCAGCAGCTTAGCCGCCGGGACAGCAAGCACAGATACGCAGTATTTT
cdr3_aa: CASSLAAGTASTDTQYF

j_call: TRBJ1-2
v_call: TRBV7-2
d_call: .
clone_size: .
cdr3_nt: TGTGCCAGCAGCTTTGACTTATCCCCCTATGGCTACACCTTC
cdr3_aa: CASSFDLSPYGYTF